The rows below give T cell receptor beta chains drawn from one sample of a study of cytotoxic CD8 clonotypes in ibrutinib-treated CLL. Sequencing was performed with immunoSEQ multiplex PCR; in TCRdb, only in-frame clones are kept and a portion is missing. The sample has 150,000 or so clones; approximately 83% are singletons. Sequences were derived from PBMCs, sampled after 24 months of ibrutinib treatment. The receptors here all came from a human donor with chronic lymphocytic leukemia. The CDR3 runs from the conserved cysteine through the conserved F or W. The D gene is left open where the match is weak. For some rows the clone size is stated as once, few or many, or as a class when expanded; others skip it.

few,TRBD1,TRBJ2-7,TRBV2,TGTGCCAGCAGGACAAGCGACAGGGGTAGGAACGAGCAGTACTTC,CASRTSDRGRNEQYF
.,TRBD1,TRBJ1-3,TRBV7-2,TGTGCCAGCAGCAGGACAGGCCTCTCTGGAAACACCATATATTTT,CASSRTGLSGNTIYF
.,.,TRBJ2-3,TRBV27,TGTGCCAGCAGTCCCCTCAGGGCAGATACGCAGTATTTT,CASSPLRADTQYF
.,TRBD1,TRBJ2-5,TRBV19,TGTGCCAGTAGTCGTCTCGGGGACAGGGGTTTAGAGACCCAGTACTTC,CASSRLGDRGLETQYF
once,.,TRBJ1-6,TRBV6-6,TGTGCCAGCAGTTACTCGCGGGTCTCCTATAATTCACCCCTCCACTTT,CASSYSRVSYNSPLHF
.,.,TRBJ1-5,TRBV2,TGTGCCAGCAGGCCAAGGGGGACGGAACAGCCCCAGCATTTT,CASRPRGTEQPQHF
.,TRBD1,TRBJ2-4,TRBV18,TGTGCCAGCTCACCGAGGGGGCTCCATCTAGCCAAAAACATTCAGTACTTC,CASSPRGLHLAKNIQYF
.,.,TRBJ1-4,TRBV19,TGTGCCAGTATGGTAAGTAATGAAAAACTGTTTTTT,CASMVSNEKLFF
.,TRBD1,TRBJ2-3,TRBV4-1,TGCGCCAGCAGCCACGGACAGGGCCCACTAGATACGCAGTATTTT,CASSHGQGPLDTQYF
.,TRBD2,TRBJ2-7,TRBV19,TGTGCCAGTAGTATAGCGGCGGGAGGGCCGTACGAGCAGTACTTC,CASSIAAGGPYEQYF
.,TRBD2,TRBJ2-3,TRBV7-3,TGTGCCAGCAGCTTGGCCCGACGACGACCTCAAGGCGGGGGAACCACAGATACGCAGTATTTT,CASSLARRRPQGGGTTDTQYF
.,TRBD1,TRBJ2-7,TRBV9,TGTGCCAGCAGCCCCCACCGGGACAGCTCCTACGAGCAGTACTTC,CASSPHRDSSYEQYF
.,TRBD1,TRBJ1-5,TRBV15,TGTGCCACCAGCCCAAAACAGGGGATAGGGGATCAGCCCCAGCATTTT,CATSPKQGIGDQPQHF
.,.,TRBJ2-5,TRBV7-2,TGTGCCAGCAGCTTAGTAGTAGGGATGGAGACCCAGTACTTC,CASSLVVGMETQYF
.,.,TRBJ2-7,TRBV15,TGTGCCACCAGCAGAGATTGGGGGCTAAGAGGCGAGCAGTACTTC,CATSRDWGLRGEQYF
few,.,TRBJ1-2,TRBV14,TGTGCCAGCAGCCAAGACAGGGCGCTAGGCTATGGCTACACCTTC,CASSQDRALGYGYTF
.,.,TRBJ2-7,TRBV28,TGTGCCAGCACCCCTTGGGACGCTCCCTACGAGCAGTACTTC,CASTPWDAPYEQYF
.,TRBD2,TRBJ2-1,TRBV27,TGTGCCAGTTCGCGGGAGGCCCACAATGAGCAGTTCTTC,CASSREAHNEQFF